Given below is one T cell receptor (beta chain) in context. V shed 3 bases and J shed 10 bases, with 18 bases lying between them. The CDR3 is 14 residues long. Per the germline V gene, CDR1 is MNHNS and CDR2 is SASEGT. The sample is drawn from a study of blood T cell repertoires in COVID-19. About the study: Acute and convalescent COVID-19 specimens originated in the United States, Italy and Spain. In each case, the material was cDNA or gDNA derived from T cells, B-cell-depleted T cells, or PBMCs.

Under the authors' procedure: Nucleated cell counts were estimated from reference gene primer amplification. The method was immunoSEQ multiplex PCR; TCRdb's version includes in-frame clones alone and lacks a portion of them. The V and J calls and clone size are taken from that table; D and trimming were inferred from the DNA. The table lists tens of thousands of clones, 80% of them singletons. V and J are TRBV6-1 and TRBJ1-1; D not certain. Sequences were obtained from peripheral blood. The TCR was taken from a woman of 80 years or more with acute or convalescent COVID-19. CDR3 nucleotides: TGTGCCAGCAGTGACGGACCCCGCCCCGGAGGAGCTTTCTTT. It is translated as CASSDGPRPGGAFF.